The present entry profiles one T cell receptor beta chain with its context. Its antigen is not yet known. Base qualities are missing; no much larger clone stands one base away. Amplification of TCR beta CDR3 regions was carried out from RNA transcripts. The TCR CDR3 was subjected to a first round of RT-PCR using the HTBI primer set and the Qiagen OneStep RT-PCR kit. Libraries were constructed in a second round of multiplex PCR, after which size selection and purification were carried out. The libraries were sequenced on an Illumina HiSeq2000 using paired-end 100 bp reads. In the source study's methods: SOAPnuke was used to process the raw data, with reads discarded if the reads contained adapters or uncalled bases, had a mean Phred below 15, or lacked an exact constant-primer or identifier match. COPE v1.2.5 was used to merge the high-quality paired reads, and each unique nucleotide sequence was defined as a clonotype. MiTCR v1.1 was used to align clonotypes to the IMGT TRBV, TRBD and TRBJ reference segments. The analysis included only V-J combinations with a frequency above 0.0001, which together covered more than 98% of the repertoires. The TCS score was defined as the ratio of F50 (clonal expansion) to E x V (chaos), calculated using BLOSUM62-based TCRdist between CDR3 peptides within each V-J. Welch's t-statistics and random forest reduced several hundred V-J features to 10 to 15, which were used in a naive Bayes classifier (R e1071). TCRdb's own reprocessing of the public reads used fastp at Q25 and MiXCR and kept productive beta chains. Each entry merges the rows of one CDR3 protein and shows their most common DNA and genes. It is TCRdb's table, rather than the study itself, that gives the V and J calls and clone size. The sample table lists 490,000 or so distinct CDR3 sequences, roughly 15% of them with a count of one. The ten largest account for 25% to 30% of the sample.

The data are from a study of T cells in Graves' hyperthyroidism and ophthalmopathy (dated by TCRdb to between 2018 and 2021). Looking at the study overall: Peripheral blood samples were taken at initial diagnosis, before any treatment was given. Prospective prediction of ophthalmopathy was tested in an independent validation cohort of some 20 hyperthyroidism patients and roughly 16 patients who later progressed to ophthalmopathy. The paper describes TCR Vbeta CDR3 sequencing of some 130 peripheral blood samples, made up of some 42 ophthalmopathy patients, more than 70 hyperthyroidism patients and some 17 progressor patients. Once sampling was done, hyperthyroidism patients were given methimazole at a starting dose of 30 mg daily, whereas ophthalmopathy patients were given high-dose intravenous methylprednisolone. The study also compared thyroid tissue and blood T-cell repertoires from more than 5 Graves' hyperthyroidism patients. The 100 or so discovery patients were divided at random into training and test sets in a 7:3 ratio. To identify distinguishing TCR V-J signatures, a discovery cohort of about 95 patients was used, comprising roughly 45 with Graves' ophthalmopathy and around 60 with stable Graves' hyperthyroidism.

On the study overall, not on this receptor specifically: A 13 V-J signature model separated ophthalmopathy from stable hyperthyroidism, with about 90% sensitivity and 81.08% specificity in cross-validation and 80%/75% in testing. No statistical method was used to fix the sample size in advance, and group allocation was not hidden from the investigators. During validation, the model predicted progression to ophthalmopathy a median of around six months ahead of onset, with around 71% sensitivity and around 72% specificity. Most expanded thyroid clonotypes (frequency above 0.001) were also found in blood, which suggests that blood repertoires may mirror thyroid immune responses.

Ophthalmopathy patients had moderately to severely active disease, Clinical Activity Score of at least 3, NOSPECS grade of at least 4, and duration under 3 months. Patients with uncontrolled infections, other autoimmune diseases, pregnancy or lactation were excluded. Diagnoses were established on the basis of clinical symptoms, serum thyroxine and TRAb, thyroid ultrasound, and orbital computed tomography. PBMCs were separated from roughly 10 ml of fresh peripheral blood using Ficoll-Paque density gradient centrifugation. Total RNA was extracted using Trizol reagent, and RNA quality was assessed on an Agilent 2100 Bioanalyzer. The germline V gene supplies CDR1 SGHTA and CDR2 FQGNSA. V trim: 4 bases; J trim: 5 bases; unmatched bases: 12. Taken from cysteine to phenylalanine, the CDR3 has 16 residues. The retained sequence is limited to the CDR3, 48 bases, with the frame set at the first base.

The chain is made from TRBV7-2 and TRBJ2-7, with 9 bases matching TRBD2. The receptor's source is a woman between 25 and 40 years old with Graves' ophthalmopathy. Sequencing used blood. The bases are TGTGCCAGCAGCTACTATTTTAGCGGGAGAGGGGACGAGCAGTACTTC. Its protein product is CASSYYFSGRGDEQYF. Here the CDR3 is joined to the reference TRBV7-2 and TRBJ2-7 genes, and the full variable domain is: GAGVSQSPSNKVTEKGKDVELRCDPISGHTALYWYRQSLGQGLEFLIYFQGNSAPDKSGLPSDRFSAERTGGSVSTLTIQRTQQEDSAVYLCASSYYFSGRGDEQYFGPGTRLTVT.